The clone carrying this T cell receptor beta chain was found many times. Its antigen is still unknown. The CDR3 loop spans 14 amino acids. After removal of 4 bases from V and 2 bases from J, the junction contained 5 bases not matched to a gene. Germline lookup yields CDR1 SQVTM and CDR2 ANQGSEA. These data originate in a study of CD8 T cells in ankylosing spondylitis. Construction of TCR beta libraries was performed using quantitative 5'-RACE with molecular barcodes. A single record per CDR3 protein comes from TCRdb applying MiXCR to the 5' RACE reads. Of approximately 88,000 distinct CDR3 sequences detected, 7.5% to 9% appear once; the ten largest clones hold 4.5% to 5.5%. General study findings and limits: Certain motif variants had earlier appeared in reactive arthritis synovial fluid and blood. Disease-associated clones were CD8+ and fairly uncommon in peripheral blood. Made up of fewer than 10 highly homologous variants, a TCR beta motif appeared characteristic of ankylosing spondylitis blood.

J is TRBJ2-1 and V is TRBV29-1; 7 nucleotides align to TRBD2. The sequence was obtained from a male donor with ankylosing spondylitis or in good health (not recorded which). Material: blood, either unsorted or a sorted T cell fraction (not recorded which). Here the CDR3 reads CSVVSAGAYNEQFF. The DNA of the CDR3 is TGCAGCGTTGTTAGCGCGGGGGCCTACAATGAGCAGTTCTTC.